This TCR beta chain comes out of a study of spatial heterogeneity in lung cancer. TCRdb itself ran the 5' RACE reads through MiXCR, one entry per CDR3 protein. The repertoire has approximately 110,000 distinct CDR3 sequences, roughly 10% of them found once; the top ten carry 24%. The germline V gene has CDR1 MDHEN and CDR2 SYDVKM. There are 12 residues in the CDR3. V lost 8 bases and J lost 2, with 10 bases in between. The time point is: blood at routine non-recurrence follow-up after resection. The sample consisted of PBMCs, taken at follow-up. The chain has TRBV28 and TRBJ2-7; D is perhaps TRBD1 (7 bases). The sequence derives from a female donor with early-stage non-small cell lung cancer. The CDR3 region has the DNA TGTGCCAGCCAGGGGGGCCCCTACGAGCAGTACTTC. The encoded protein is CASQGGPYEQYF. Complete variable domain (other parts from reference TRBV28 and TRBJ2-7): DVKVTQSSRYLVKRTGEKVFLECVQDMDHENMFWYRQDPGLGLRLIYFSYDVKMKEKGDIPEGYSVSREKKERFSLILESASTNQTSMYLCASQGGPYEQYFGPGTRLTVT.